The source of this T cell receptor beta chain is a study of shared clonotypes between healthy human individuals. In the study overall: Those who served as donors were two women and three men between the ages of 18 and 49.

This CDR3 contains 13 residues. Germline V CDR1 and CDR2: SGHTA, FQGNSA. The germline V and J ends were trimmed by 5 bases and 0 bases, with 7 bases remaining between them. Study-level results: Richness estimates generally favored naive over memory subsets.

Concerning this clone itself: What it binds is unknown.

Data came from immunoSEQ multiplex PCR; TCRdb stores just in-frame clones and leaves some out. The sample contains some 1,100,000 clones, approximately 80% of which appear only once. Sequencing input: memory CD4+ T cells from PBMCs. This sample's subset: CD45RA-negative fraction. The TCR originated in a man aged 18 to 30 in good health. Some clones in this sample may be carry-over from other donors' samples. The V and J genes are TRBV7-2 and TRBJ1-1; D uncertain. The CDR3 spells CASSPNVNTEAFF. In DNA form, the CDR3 reads TGTGCCAGCAGCCCAAATGTGAACACTGAAGCTTTCTTT.